This T cell receptor beta chain was sequenced during a study of T-cell memory formation after mild COVID-19. From the 5' RACE reads, TCRdb called clonotypes with MiXCR, one entry per CDR3 protein. The sample contains roughly 100,000 distinct CDR3 sequences, more than 15% of which appear only once. Trimming cost V 5 bases and J 0 bases; bases outside gene matches: 7. There are 16 residues in the CDR3. The sequence was collected from an adult woman who had mild COVID-19 (a few samples of this study predate the infection). Cell type and time point are not known. This rearrangement joins TRBV12-3 or TRBV12-4 to TRBJ2-3; 8 bases line up with TRBD2. Sequencing used PBMCs or a T cell subset sorted from them (not recorded which). CDR3 in amino acids: CASSRAREASTDTQYF. The CDR3 DNA is TGTGCCAGCAGTCGAGCGCGGGAGGCGAGCACAGATACGCAGTATTTT.